This TCR beta chain was sequenced in a study of T cells in tumors after PD-1 blockade. Study-level information: On average, tumor samples gave about 26,000 TCR templates and 6,041 unique clonotypes.

The method was immunoSEQ multiplex PCR; TCRdb's version includes in-frame clones alone and lacks a portion of them. The data hold about 15,000 clones, with about 63% observed a single time. Points on this clone: Its target is unknown.

Study results and limitations: Only pre- versus post-treatment comparisons showed clonal replacement. After therapy, most expanded exhausted CD8+ clones were absent pre-treatment, suggesting clonal replacement.

The CDR3 has 17 residues. CDR1 is GTSNPN, CDR2 SVGIG, per germline (reference sequence). Trimming pared 2 bases from V and 5 bases from J, leaving 21 bases between. The chain recombines TRBV30 with TRBJ1-4, with D unclear. This specimen was tumor tissue, taken after anti-PD-1 treatment. This TCR was sampled from a human donor with cutaneous squamous cell carcinoma. CDR3 amino acids: CAWSTGSLARANEKLFF. Here the CDR3 DNA reads TGTGCCTGGAGTACCGGGAGCCTGGCTAGGGCCAATGAAAAACTGTTTTTT.